Reported below is one TCR beta chain. What it recognizes is unknown. These data are taken from a study of T-cell memory formation after mild COVID-19. Study-wide findings and caveats: Specificity for SARS-CoV-2 was not confirmed among the second-wave clones peaking on day 37. Mainly in CM and EM were contracting CD4+ clones; CD8+ were in EMRA. Clones that got smaller from day 15 to 85 had even CD4/CD8, while clones growing later tipped toward CD4+.

TCRdb fed the 5' RACE reads into MiXCR, producing one record per CDR3 protein. The data hold under 450,000 distinct CDR3 sequences, with approximately 14% observed a single time. Material: PBMCs or a T cell subset sorted from them (not recorded which). This TCR came from a young man who had mild COVID-19 (a few samples of this study predate the infection). Cell type and time point are not known.

The CDR3 DNA reads TGTGCCAGCAGCATCGACAGGGTGGTCGGGGAGCTGTTTTTT. The encoded protein is CASSIDRVVGELFF. The chain recombines TRBV11-2 with TRBJ2-2; 7 nucleotides line up with TRBD1. The germline CDR1 and CDR2 sequences are SGHAT and FQNNGV. The CDR3 is 14 residues long. V was clipped by 5 bases and J by 7 bases; unmatched bases: 7.